What follows are 14 T cell receptor beta chains derived from one specimen sequenced in a study of OX40 agonist ivuxolimab in advanced cancers. The library came from the immunoSEQ multiplex PCR assay. TCRdb took over this immuneACCESS table, retaining in-frame rearrangements with V and J assigned. Such tables are incomplete; in checked studies, under half of the missing clones stem from an unresolved V gene, and the remainder is unexplained. The sample includes tens of thousands of clones, with 80% to 90% observed a single time. The top ten hold 1.9% of the sample. This specimen was CD4+ or CD8+ T cells sorted from blood, taken in a trial of the OX40 agonist ivuxolimab. These receptor sequences come from an adult with an advanced solid tumor such as melanoma, head and neck, liver or kidney cancer.

The chain employs TRBV5-8 and TRBJ2-3; unclear D gene. The CDR3 runs to 15 residues. Germline CDR1 is SGHTS and CDR2 is YDEGEE. The ends were cut back, 1 base at V and 2 bases at J, with 11 bases in the middle. In DNA form, the CDR3 reads TGTGCCAGCAGCTTGATGAGATTTACCACAGATACGCAGTATTTT. Its protein is CASSLMRFTTDTQYF.

The rearrangement links TRBV11-2 to TRBJ2-1; 8 nucleotides align to TRBD2. CDR1 and CDR2 from the germline V gene are SGHAT and FQNNGV. The CDR3 totals 17 residues. Unmatched junction bases numbered 5, after V lost 1 base and J lost 0 bases. CDR3 bases: TGTGCCAGCAGCTTAGCCTATGGGACTAGCTCCTACAATGAGCAGTTCTTC. Its translation: CASSLAYGTSSYNEQFF.

This clone was detected once. The genes are TRBV7-2 and TRBJ2-5; TRBD2 matches 7 bases. This CDR3 is 15 amino acids long. The germline V gene has CDR1 SGHTA and CDR2 FQGNSA. J gave up 2 bases and V 4 bases, and 7 bases lay outside the gene matches. The CDR3 bases are TGTGCCAGCAGCTCCGGGAGCGGGGCTCAAGAGACCCAGTACTTC. This gives the protein CASSSGSGAQETQYF.

This clone appeared a single time. The gene calls are TRBV28 and TRBJ1-1, with 7 bases lining up with TRBD1. The germline gives CDR1 MDHEN, CDR2 SYDVKM. V shed 6 bases, J shed 4 bases, and the junction held 5 bases outside the gene matches. The CDR3 sequence is 13 residues long. The CDR3 coding sequence is TGTGCCAGCAGCTCGGGACAGTTCACTGAAGCTTTCTTT. It specifies CASSSGQFTEAFF. The full variable domain, completed using reference TRBV28 and TRBJ1-1, is DVKVTQSSRYLVKRTGEKVFLECVQDMDHENMFWYRQDPGLGLRLIYFSYDVKMKEKGDIPEGYSVSREKKERFSLILESASTNQTSMYLCASSSGQFTEAFFGQGTRLTVV.

The CDR3 region is CASSERAGGLWNQPQHF. CDR3 in DNA: TGTGCCAGCAGTGAGCGGGCAGGGGGCTTGTGGAATCAGCCCCAGCATTTT. The V call is TRBV6-1, the J call TRBJ1-5; 8 bases line up with TRBD1. V was pared by 3 bases and J by 4 bases, with 11 bases of the junction left unmatched. CDR3 length equals 17 residues. Germline assignment: CDR1 MNHNS and CDR2 SASEGT.

The chain couples TRBV28 to TRBJ2-1; TRBD1 agrees at 11 bases. CDR3 length equals 14 residues. Germline CDR1 and CDR2: MDHEN and SYDVKM. V shed 6 bases, J shed 8 bases, and the junction held 6 bases outside the gene matches. For the CDR3, the DNA is TGTGCCAGCAGGGGGACAGGGGGTGCCGATGAGCAGTTCTTC. It yields the protein CASRGTGGADEQFF.

The chain joins TRBV7-2 to TRBJ2-2; D gene ambiguous. V lost 10 bases and J lost 5, with 17 bases in between. CDR1 and CDR2 (germline): SGHTA, FQGNSA. The length of the CDR3 is 14 residues. CDR3 residues: CATTPRGFTGELFF. CDR3 in DNA: TGTGCCACCACCCCGAGAGGCTTTACCGGGGAGCTGTTTTTT.

The V and J genes are TRBV28 and TRBJ1-6, with D maybe TRBD1 (6 bases). Germline-derived CDR1 and CDR2 are MDHEN and SYDVKM. The ends were cut back, 3 bases at V and 10 bases at J, with 13 bases in the middle. The CDR3 runs to 14 residues. As DNA, the CDR3 is TGTGCCAGCAGTTTCGGACAGTTATACTCACCCCTCCACTTT. It yields the protein CASSFGQLYSPLHF. The full variable domain, completed using reference TRBV28 and TRBJ1-6, is DVKVTQSSRYLVKRTGEKVFLECVQDMDHENMFWYRQDPGLGLRLIYFSYDVKMKEKGDIPEGYSVSREKKERFSLILESASTNQTSMYLCASSFGQLYSPLHFGNGTRLTVT.

This chain connects TRBV7-2 to TRBJ1-5; D may be TRBD1 (6 bases). The CDR3 runs 14 residues. V gave up 5 bases and J gave up 0 bases, with 8 bases separating them. CDR1 is SGHTA and CDR2 is FQGNSA in the germline V gene. CDR3 amino acids: CASSRTVSNQPQHF. CDR3 coding DNA: TGTGCCAGCAGCCGGACAGTTAGCAATCAGCCCCAGCATTTT.

The chain links TRBV27 to TRBJ1-1, with a weak D call TRBD1 (5 bases). This CDR3 is built from 15 residues. The V and J ends lost 5 bases and 5 bases respectively, with 18 bases between them. Per germline, CDR1 MNHEY and CDR2 SMNVEV (reference sequence). The CDR3 DNA reads as TGTGCCAGCAGTGACCAGGGTGGGGTCGGGACTGAAGCTTTCTTT. Translated, it gives CASSDQGGVGTEAFF.

The chain recombines TRBV5-5 with TRBJ1-2, with D unresolved. CDR3 length equals 14 residues. V was shortened by 0 bases and J by 4 bases, with 10 bases between the two germline ends. Per the germline V gene, CDR1 is SGHKS and CDR2 is YYEKEE (reference sequence). CDR3 sequence reads: CASSLEVKVYGYTF. The CDR3 bases are TGTGCCAGCAGCTTGGAGGTCAAGGTCTATGGCTACACCTTC.

This chain links TRBV7-9 with TRBJ2-5, with a tentative D call TRBD2 (6 bases). The CDR3 length is 16 residues. Germline lookup yields CDR1 SEHNR and CDR2 FQNEAQ (reference sequence). The V end was cut by 2 bases, the J end by 1 base, with 14 bases between. The CDR3 spells CASSLSSGLSQETQYF. The CDR3 nucleotides read TGTGCCAGCAGCTTATCGTCGGGACTCAGCCAAGAGACCCAGTACTTC.

This rearrangement joins TRBV25-1 to TRBJ1-1; the D gene is possibly TRBD1 (6 bases). The V end was cut by 3 bases, the J end by 1 base, with 15 bases between. Per the germline V gene, CDR1 is MGHDK and CDR2 is SYGVNS. There are 16 residues in the CDR3. The CDR3 loop reads CASSEGRGWSNTEAFF. CDR3 coding DNA: TGTGCCAGCAGTGAGGGAAGGGGGTGGTCGAACACTGAAGCTTTCTTT. Combining the CDR3 with reference TRBV25-1 and TRBJ1-1 gives the whole variable domain EADIYQTPRYLVIGTGKKITLECSQTMGHDKMYWYQQDPGMELHLIHYSYGVNSTEKGDLSSESTVSRIRTEHFPLTLESARPSHTSQYLCASSEGRGWSNTEAFFGQGTRLTVV.

The chain uses TRBV4-3 and TRBJ2-3; D is possibly TRBD2 (6 bases). There are 15 residues in the CDR3. Germline V gene sequence: CDR1 LGHNA, CDR2 YSLEER. The V and J ends lost 5 bases and 2 bases respectively, with 14 bases between them. In DNA, the CDR3 is TGCGCCAGCAGCATCGGGACTTCGATCACAGATACGCAGTATTTT. As protein: CASSIGTSITDTQYF.